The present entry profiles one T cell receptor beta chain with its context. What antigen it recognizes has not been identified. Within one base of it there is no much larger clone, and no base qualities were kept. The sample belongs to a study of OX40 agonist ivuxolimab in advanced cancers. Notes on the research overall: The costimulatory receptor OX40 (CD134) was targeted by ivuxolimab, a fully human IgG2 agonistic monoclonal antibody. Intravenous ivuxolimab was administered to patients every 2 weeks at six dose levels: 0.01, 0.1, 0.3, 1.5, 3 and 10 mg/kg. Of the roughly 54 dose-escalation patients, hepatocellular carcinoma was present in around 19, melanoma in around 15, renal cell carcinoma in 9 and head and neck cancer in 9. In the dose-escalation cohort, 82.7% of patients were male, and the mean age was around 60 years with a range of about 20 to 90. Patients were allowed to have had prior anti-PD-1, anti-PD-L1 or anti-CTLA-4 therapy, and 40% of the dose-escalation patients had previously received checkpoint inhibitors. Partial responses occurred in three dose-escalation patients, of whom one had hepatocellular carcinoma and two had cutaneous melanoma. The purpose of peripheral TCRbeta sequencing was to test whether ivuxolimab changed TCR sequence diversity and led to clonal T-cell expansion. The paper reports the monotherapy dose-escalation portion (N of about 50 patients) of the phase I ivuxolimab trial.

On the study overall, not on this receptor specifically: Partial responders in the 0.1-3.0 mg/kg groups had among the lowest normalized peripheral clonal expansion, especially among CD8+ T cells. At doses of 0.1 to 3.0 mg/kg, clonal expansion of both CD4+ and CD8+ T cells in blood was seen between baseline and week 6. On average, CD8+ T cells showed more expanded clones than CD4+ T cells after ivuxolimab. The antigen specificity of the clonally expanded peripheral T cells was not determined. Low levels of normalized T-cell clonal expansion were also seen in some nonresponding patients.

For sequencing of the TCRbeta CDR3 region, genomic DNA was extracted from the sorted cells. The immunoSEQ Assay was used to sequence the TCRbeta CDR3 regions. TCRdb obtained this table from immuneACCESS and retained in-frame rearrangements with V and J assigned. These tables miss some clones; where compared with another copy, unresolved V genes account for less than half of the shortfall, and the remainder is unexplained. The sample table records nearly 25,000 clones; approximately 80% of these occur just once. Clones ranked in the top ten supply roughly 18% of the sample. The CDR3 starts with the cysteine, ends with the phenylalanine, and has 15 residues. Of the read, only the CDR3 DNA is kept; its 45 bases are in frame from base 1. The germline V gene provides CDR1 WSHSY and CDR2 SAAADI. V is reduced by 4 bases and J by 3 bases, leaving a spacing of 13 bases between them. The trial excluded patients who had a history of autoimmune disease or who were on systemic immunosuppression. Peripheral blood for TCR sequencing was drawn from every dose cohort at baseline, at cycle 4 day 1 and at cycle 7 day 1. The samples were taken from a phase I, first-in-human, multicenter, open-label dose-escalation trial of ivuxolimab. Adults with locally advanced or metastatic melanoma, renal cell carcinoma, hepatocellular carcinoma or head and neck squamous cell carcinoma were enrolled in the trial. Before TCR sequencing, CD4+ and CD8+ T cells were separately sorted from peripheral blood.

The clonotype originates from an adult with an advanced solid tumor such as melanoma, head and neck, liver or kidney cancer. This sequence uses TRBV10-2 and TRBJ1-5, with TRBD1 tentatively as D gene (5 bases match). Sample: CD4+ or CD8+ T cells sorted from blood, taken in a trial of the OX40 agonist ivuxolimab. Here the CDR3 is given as CASSGRVGVNQPQHF. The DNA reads TGCGCCAGCAGTGGCAGGGTCGGGGTCAATCAGCCCCAGCATTTT.